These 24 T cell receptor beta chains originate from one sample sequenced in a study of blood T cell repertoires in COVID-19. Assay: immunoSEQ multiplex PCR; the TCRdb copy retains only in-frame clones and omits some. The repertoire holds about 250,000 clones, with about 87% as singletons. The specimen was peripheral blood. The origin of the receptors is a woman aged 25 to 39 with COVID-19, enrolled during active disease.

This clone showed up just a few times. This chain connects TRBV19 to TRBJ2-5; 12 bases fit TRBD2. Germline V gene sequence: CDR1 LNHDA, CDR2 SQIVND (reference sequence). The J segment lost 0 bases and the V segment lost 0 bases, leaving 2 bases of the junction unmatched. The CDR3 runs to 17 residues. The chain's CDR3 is CASSIDRLAGDQETQYF. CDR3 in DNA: TGTGCCAGTAGTATAGATCGACTAGCGGGGGACCAAGAGACCCAGTACTTC.

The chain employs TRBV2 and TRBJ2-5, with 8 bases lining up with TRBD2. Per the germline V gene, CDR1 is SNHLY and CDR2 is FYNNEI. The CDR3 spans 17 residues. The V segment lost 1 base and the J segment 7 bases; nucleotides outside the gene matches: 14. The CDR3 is CASSEVGAGDLGGTQYF. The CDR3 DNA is TGTGCCAGCAGTGAAGTAGGAGCGGGGGACCTTGGGGGGACCCAGTACTTC.

The CDR3 DNA reads TGTGCCAGCAGCTCCCTAGCGGGGGGGCCGGAGACCCAGTACTTC. Its translation: CASSSLAGGPETQYF. V is TRBV4-2 and J is TRBJ2-5; 12 bases align to TRBD2. The V and J ends lost 5 bases and 5 bases, in that order; junction bases with no gene match: 6. The CDR3 sequence is 15 residues long. CDR1 LGHNA and CDR2 YNFKEQ come from the germline V gene.

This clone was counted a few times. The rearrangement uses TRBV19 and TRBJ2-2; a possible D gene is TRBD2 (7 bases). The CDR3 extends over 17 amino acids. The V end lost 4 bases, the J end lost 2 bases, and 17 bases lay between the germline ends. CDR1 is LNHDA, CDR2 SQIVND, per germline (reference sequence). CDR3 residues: CASSNPRGAANTGELFF. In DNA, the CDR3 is TGTGCCAGTAGTAACCCCCGGGGGGCGGCAAACACCGGGGAGCTGTTTTTT.

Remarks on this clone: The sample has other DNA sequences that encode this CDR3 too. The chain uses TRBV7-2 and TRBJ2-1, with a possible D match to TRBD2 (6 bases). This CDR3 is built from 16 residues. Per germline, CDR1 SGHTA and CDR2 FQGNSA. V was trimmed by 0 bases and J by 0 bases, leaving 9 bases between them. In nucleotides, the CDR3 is TGTGCCAGCAGCTTAGCGGCGGGGTCCTCCTACAATGAGCAGTTCTTC. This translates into CASSLAAGSSYNEQFF.

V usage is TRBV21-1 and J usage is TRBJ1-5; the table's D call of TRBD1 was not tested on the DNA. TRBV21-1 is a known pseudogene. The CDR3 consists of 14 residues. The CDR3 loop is CASGTHYSNQPQHF. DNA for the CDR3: TGTGCCAGCGGGACACATTATAGCAATCAGCCCCAGCATTTT.

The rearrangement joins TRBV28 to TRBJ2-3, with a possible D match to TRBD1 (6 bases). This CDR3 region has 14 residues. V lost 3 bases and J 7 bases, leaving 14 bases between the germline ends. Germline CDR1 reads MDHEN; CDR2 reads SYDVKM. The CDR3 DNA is TGTGCCAGCAGTTTGTCCACCGGGACACATACGCAGTATTTT. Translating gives CASSLSTGTHTQYF.

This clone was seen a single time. The CDR3 DNA sequence: TGTGCCAGCAGCTTGGCCGGGAGAAACGAGCAGTACGTC. This codes for CASSLAGRNEQYV. The gene calls are TRBV5-6 and TRBJ2-7; D possibly corresponds to TRBD2 (6 bases). Germline values: CDR1 SGHDT, CDR2 YYEEEE. The V gene lost 0 bases and the J gene lost 5 bases, with 9 bases spanning the gap. This CDR3 contains 13 residues.

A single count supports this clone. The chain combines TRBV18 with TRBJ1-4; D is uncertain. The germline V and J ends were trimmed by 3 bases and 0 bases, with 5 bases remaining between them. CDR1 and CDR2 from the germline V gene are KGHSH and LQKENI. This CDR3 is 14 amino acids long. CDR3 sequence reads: CASSPGATNEKLFF. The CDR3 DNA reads TGTGCCAGCTCACCCGGTGCAACTAATGAAAAACTGTTTTTT.

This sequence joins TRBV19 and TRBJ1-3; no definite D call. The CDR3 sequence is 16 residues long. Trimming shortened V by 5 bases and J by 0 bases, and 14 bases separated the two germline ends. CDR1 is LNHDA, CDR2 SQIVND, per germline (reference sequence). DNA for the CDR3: TGTGCCAGTAGTCAAAGACTGATCCCCTCTGGAAACACCATATATTTT. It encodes CASSQRLIPSGNTIYF.

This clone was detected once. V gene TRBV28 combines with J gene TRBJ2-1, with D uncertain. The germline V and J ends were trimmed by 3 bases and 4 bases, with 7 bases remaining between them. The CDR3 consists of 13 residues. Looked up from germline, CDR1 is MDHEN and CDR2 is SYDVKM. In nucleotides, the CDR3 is TGTGCCAGCAGTTTGAGCGCGTACAATGAGCAGTTCTTC. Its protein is CASSLSAYNEQFF.

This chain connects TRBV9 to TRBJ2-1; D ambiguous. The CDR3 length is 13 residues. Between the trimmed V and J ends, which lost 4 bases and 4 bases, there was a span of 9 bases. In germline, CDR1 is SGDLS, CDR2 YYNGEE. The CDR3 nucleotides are TGTGCCAGCAGCCGCCTTAGTTACAATGAGCAGTTCTTC. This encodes CASSRLSYNEQFF.

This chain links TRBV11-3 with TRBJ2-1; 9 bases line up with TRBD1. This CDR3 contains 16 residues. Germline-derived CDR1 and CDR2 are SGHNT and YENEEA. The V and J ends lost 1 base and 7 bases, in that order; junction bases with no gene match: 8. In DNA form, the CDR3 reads TGTGCCAGCAGCTTAGTAGGGACAGGGTATCAGAATGAGCAGTTCTTC. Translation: CASSLVGTGYQNEQFF.

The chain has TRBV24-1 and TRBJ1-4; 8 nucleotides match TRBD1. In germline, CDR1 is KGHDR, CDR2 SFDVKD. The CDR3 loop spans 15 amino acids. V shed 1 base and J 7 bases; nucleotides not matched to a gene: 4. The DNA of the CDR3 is TGTGCCACCAGTGATTTTCGACAGGGGATTGAAAAACTGTTTTTT. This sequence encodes CATSDFRQGIEKLFF.

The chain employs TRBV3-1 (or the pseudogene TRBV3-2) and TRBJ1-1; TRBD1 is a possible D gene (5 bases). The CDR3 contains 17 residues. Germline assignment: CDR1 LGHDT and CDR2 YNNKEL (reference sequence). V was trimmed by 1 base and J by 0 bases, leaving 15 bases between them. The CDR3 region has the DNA TGTGCCAGCAGCCAAGGCCGCTGGAAGGGGTTGAACACTGAAGCTTTCTTT. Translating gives CASSQGRWKGLNTEAFF.

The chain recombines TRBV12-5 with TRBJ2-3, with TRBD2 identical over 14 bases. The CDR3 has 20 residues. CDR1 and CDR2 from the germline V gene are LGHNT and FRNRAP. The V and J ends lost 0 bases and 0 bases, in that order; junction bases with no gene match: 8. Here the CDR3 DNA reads TGTGCTAGTGGTTTGGTAGGGGGACTAGCGGGGGTCATTAGCACAGATACGCAGTATTTT. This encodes CASGLVGGLAGVISTDTQYF.

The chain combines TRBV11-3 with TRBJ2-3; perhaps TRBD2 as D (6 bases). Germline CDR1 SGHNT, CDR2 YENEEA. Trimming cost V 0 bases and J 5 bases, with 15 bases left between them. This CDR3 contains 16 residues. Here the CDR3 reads CASSLDWASEKDTQYF. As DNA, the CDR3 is TGTGCCAGCAGCTTAGATTGGGCTAGCGAGAAAGATACGCAGTATTTT. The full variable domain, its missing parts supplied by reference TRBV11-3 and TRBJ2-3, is EAGVVQSPRYKIIEKKQPVAFWCNPISGHNTLYWYLQNLGQGPELLIRYENEEAVDDSQLPKDRFSAERLKGVDSTLKIQPAELGDSAVYLCASSLDWASEKDTQYFGPGTRLTVL.

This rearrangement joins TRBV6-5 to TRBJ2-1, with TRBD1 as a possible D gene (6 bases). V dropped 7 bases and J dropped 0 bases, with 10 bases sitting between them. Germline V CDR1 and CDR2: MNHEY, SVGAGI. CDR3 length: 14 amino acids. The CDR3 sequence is CASKDSSSYNEQFF. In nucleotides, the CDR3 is TGTGCCAGCAAGGACAGCAGCTCCTACAATGAGCAGTTCTTC.

This CDR3 reads CASSLVRSYEQYF. The CDR3 nucleotides read TGCGCCAGCAGCTTGGTTCGCTCCTACGAGCAGTACTTC. The J gene is TRBJ2-7, the V gene TRBV5-1; D remains unclear. Germline V CDR1 and CDR2: SGHRS, YFSETQ. The CDR3 contains 13 residues. Trimming took 0 bases from V and 0 from J, leaving 4 bases between them.

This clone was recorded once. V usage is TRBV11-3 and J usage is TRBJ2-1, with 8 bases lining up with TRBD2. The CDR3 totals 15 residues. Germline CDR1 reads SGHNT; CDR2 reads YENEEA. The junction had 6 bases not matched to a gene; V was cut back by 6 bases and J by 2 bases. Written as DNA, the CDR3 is TGTGCCAGCAGTCCGCCGGGACTAGCCTACAATGAGCAGTTCTTC. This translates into CASSPPGLAYNEQFF.

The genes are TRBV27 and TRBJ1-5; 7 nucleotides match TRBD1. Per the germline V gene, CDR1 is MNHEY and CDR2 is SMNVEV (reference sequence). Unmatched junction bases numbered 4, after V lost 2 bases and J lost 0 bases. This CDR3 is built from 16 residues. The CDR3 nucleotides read TGTGCCAGCAGTTTAGAACAGGGGACTAGCAATCAGCCCCAGCATTTT. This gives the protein CASSLEQGTSNQPQHF.

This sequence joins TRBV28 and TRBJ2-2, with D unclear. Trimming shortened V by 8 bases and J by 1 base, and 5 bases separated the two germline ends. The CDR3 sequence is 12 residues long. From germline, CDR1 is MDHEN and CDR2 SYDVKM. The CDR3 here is CASGRNTGELFF. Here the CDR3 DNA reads TGTGCCAGCGGGCGGAACACCGGGGAGCTGTTTTTT.

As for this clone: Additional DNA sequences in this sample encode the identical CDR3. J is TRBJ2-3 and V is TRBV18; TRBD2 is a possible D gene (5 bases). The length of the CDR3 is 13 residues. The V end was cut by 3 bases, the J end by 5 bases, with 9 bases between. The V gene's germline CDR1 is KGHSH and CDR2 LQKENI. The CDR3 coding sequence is TGTGCCAGCTCACCTTCTCGGGGAGATACGCAGTATTTT. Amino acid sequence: CASSPSRGDTQYF.

CDR3 nucleotides: TGTGCTAGCAGCGTATGGACTAGAGAGAGGAGGAGCTACGAGCAGTACGTC. Its protein is CASSVWTRERRSYEQYV. This chain links TRBV7-7 with TRBJ2-7; 7 bases agree with TRBD2. Per the germline V gene, CDR1 is SSHAT and CDR2 is FNYEAQ (reference sequence). The CDR3 is 17 residues long.